The 30 T cell receptor beta chains presented below share a single source sample, sequenced in a study of blood T cell repertoires in COVID-19. Sequenced by immunoSEQ multiplex PCR; TCRdb stores in-frame clones only, minus some. There are 110,000 to 150,000 clones in the sample; about 86% occur only once, and about 7.5% lies in the top ten. Sample: peripheral blood. These receptors all come from a human donor in a cohort sampled during active COVID-19.

The chain is built from TRBV7-3 and TRBJ2-1; D not certain. Between the trimmed V and J ends, which lost 0 bases and 3 bases, there was a span of 12 bases. The germline V gene encodes CDR1 SGHTA and CDR2 FQGTGA. The CDR3 has 16 amino acids. CDR3 bases: TGTGCCAGCAGCTTAACCCCAGGTAGTTACTACAATGAGCAGTTCTTC. It yields the protein CASSLTPGSYYNEQFF. The complete variable domain, with remaining parts taken from reference TRBV7-3 and TRBJ2-1, reads GAGVSQTPSNKVTEKGKYVELRCDPISGHTALYWYRQSLGQGPEFLIYFQGTGAADDSGLPNDRFFAVRPEGSVSTLKIQRTERGDSAVYLCASSLTPGSYYNEQFFGPGTRLTVL.

The rearrangement joins TRBV7-3 to TRBJ1-2; maybe TRBD1 (5 bases). The ends were cut back, 4 bases at V and 6 bases at J, with 15 bases in the middle. CDR1 and CDR2 (germline): SGHTA, FQGTGA. This CDR3 contains 14 residues. The CDR3 sequence: CASSSSGGKDGYTF. In nucleotides, the CDR3 is TGTGCCAGCAGCTCCTCCGGGGGTAAGGATGGCTACACCTTC.

The chain joins TRBV28 to TRBJ1-2; 7 nucleotides line up with TRBD1. CDR1 and CDR2 (germline): MDHEN, SYDVKM. V dropped 4 bases and J dropped 7; count of bases not matched to a gene: 12. The CDR3 consists of 15 residues. Here the CDR3 DNA reads TGTGCCAGCAGTTCCCTGGGGAGGACAGGCCGTGGCTACACCTTC. This sequence encodes CASSSLGRTGRGYTF.

By sample share, this clone is medium-sized. CDR3 sequence (DNA): TGCGCCAGCCGAGGACAGGGATTATTCTCTGGGGCCAACGTCCTGACTTTC. Its protein product is CASRGQGLFSGANVLTF. The V call is TRBV4-1, the J call TRBJ2-6, with TRBD1 matching over 8 bases. Unmatched junction bases numbered 9, after V lost 8 bases and J lost 0 bases. Germline V gene data show CDR1 as MGHRA and CDR2 as YSYEKL. The CDR3 loop spans 17 amino acids.

This chain connects TRBV28 to TRBJ2-7; 10 nucleotides line up with TRBD2. Germline V gene data show CDR1 as MDHEN and CDR2 as SYDVKM. This CDR3 is 15 amino acids long. J was trimmed by 2 bases and V by 5 bases; bases with no gene match: 6. The CDR3 DNA is TGTGCCAGCAGTCCGTGGACTAGCGGCCCCTACGAGCAGTACTTC. Its protein product is CASSPWTSGPYEQYF.

The V call is TRBV6-6, the J call TRBJ2-7, with TRBD2 matching over 15 bases. With V trimmed by 5 bases and J by 2 bases, 16 bases remained unmatched. There are 20 residues in the CDR3. Germline V gene sequence: CDR1 MNHNY, CDR2 SVGAGI (reference sequence). In DNA form, the CDR3 reads TGTGCCAGCAGTCCCAAGTTAGCTAGGACTAGCGGGAGGGCTACCTACGAGCAGTACTTC. Its protein product is CASSPKLARTSGRATYEQYF.

The J gene is TRBJ2-5, the V gene TRBV6-5; tentative D call: TRBD2 (6 bases). CDR1 is MNHEY and CDR2 is SVGAGI in the germline V gene. Deletions cut 0 bases from V and 5 bases from J, with 16 bases between. The CDR3 length is 16 residues. CDR3 bases: TGTGCCAGCAGTTACTCGGGAAGCGCCCGGGGGGAGACCCAGTACTTC. Its translation is CASSYSGSARGETQYF.

The chain recombines TRBV5-6 with TRBJ1-5; D perhaps matches TRBD1 (6 bases). The CDR3 sequence is 15 residues long. V was shortened by 4 bases and J by 0 bases, with 11 bases between the two germline ends. Looked up from germline, CDR1 is SGHDT and CDR2 is YYEEEE. The CDR3 DNA reads TGTGCCAGCAGCAGACGGGACATTAGCAATCAGCCCCAGCATTTT. This encodes CASSRRDISNQPQHF.

V gene TRBV19 combines with J gene TRBJ2-1, with 13 bases identical to TRBD2. CDR1 and CDR2 (germline): LNHDA, SQIVND (reference sequence). This CDR3 comprises 18 residues. The trim removed 6 bases at V and 4 bases at J, leaving 12 bases unmatched. The CDR3 loop is CASRPESPGLAGYNEQFF. The CDR3 DNA follows: TGTGCCAGTAGACCGGAATCACCGGGACTAGCGGGATACAATGAGCAGTTCTTC.

This clone has just a few counts. The gene calls are TRBV29-1 and TRBJ2-7; possibly TRBD1 for D (5 bases). The CDR3 length is 14 residues. Germline V gene data show CDR1 as SQVTM and CDR2 as ANQGSEA. Between the trimmed V and J ends, which lost 6 bases and 4 bases, there was a span of 19 bases. CDR3 DNA: TGCAGCGTGCAAGAAATGACAGATTCTTACGAGCAGTACTTC. This sequence encodes CSVQEMTDSYEQYF.

V is TRBV6-5 and J is TRBJ1-1; 7 nucleotides agree with TRBD1. Germline V gene data show CDR1 as MNHEY and CDR2 as SVGAGI. The V segment lost 4 bases and the J segment 0 bases; nucleotides outside the gene matches: 8. CDR3 size: 16 residues. CDR3 protein: CASSWGDRGMNTEAFF. The DNA for the CDR3 is TGTGCCAGCAGTTGGGGGGACAGAGGAATGAACACTGAAGCTTTCTTT.

The V call is TRBV5-4, the J call TRBJ2-3; D is uncertain. Trimming left V 0 bases short and J 6 bases short, with 8 bases between. CDR1 and CDR2 (germline): SGHNT, YYREEE (reference sequence). This CDR3 is built from 13 residues. The CDR3 spells CASSLGKEDTQYF. The CDR3 DNA follows: TGTGCCAGCAGCTTGGGGAAGGAGGATACGCAGTATTTT.

This clone was seen only a few times. CDR3 residues: CASSILAGGYEQYF. The CDR3 bases are TGTGCCAGTAGTATTCTAGCGGGAGGTTACGAGCAGTACTTC. The rearrangement uses TRBV19 and TRBJ2-7, with 11 nucleotides matching TRBD2. The junction had 2 bases not matched to a gene; V was cut back by 3 bases and J by 4 bases. CDR3 length equals 14 residues. The germline CDR1 and CDR2 sequences are LNHDA and SQIVND (reference sequence).

This clone has just a few counts. This rearrangement joins TRBV6-6 to TRBJ2-5, with D perhaps matching TRBD1 (6 bases). V was clipped by 11 bases and J by 4 bases, with 20 bases between them. CDR3 length: 14 residues. CDR1 and CDR2 (germline): MNHNY, SVGAGI (reference sequence). CDR3 loop: CASAQSGAGETQYF. The CDR3 DNA reads TGTGCCTCAGCACAGTCAGGGGCGGGAGAGACCCAGTACTTC.

This clone was seen once. The chain employs TRBV6-5 and TRBJ1-6; no clear D. CDR3 length: 14 residues. Germline loops: CDR1 MNHEY, CDR2 SVGAGI. V was cut by 3 bases and J by 5 bases, with 8 bases left in between. The CDR3 bases are TGTGCCAGCAGTTATTGGCAGAATAATTCACCCCTCCACTTT. Amino acids: CASSYWQNNSPLHF.

This chain joins TRBV29-1 and TRBJ2-1; 9 bases are a match to TRBD1. CDR3 size: 13 residues. The germline gives CDR1 SQVTM, CDR2 ANQGSEA. The ends lost 7 bases at V and 7 bases at J; junction bases unmatched: 8. CDR3 protein: CSGHHDRGNEQFF. CDR3 sequence (DNA): TGCAGCGGCCATCACGACAGGGGGAATGAGCAGTTCTTC.

The CDR3 DNA follows: TGCGCCAGCAGTCACTGGTCGGAGGCTTTTGGGGCCAACGTCCTGACTTTC. This sequence encodes CASSHWSEAFGANVLTF. The chain combines TRBV23-1 with TRBJ2-6; D might be TRBD2 (5 bases). TRBV23-1 is recorded as an ORF, its role being uncertain. The V end lost 3 bases, the J end lost 3 bases, and 15 bases lay between the germline ends. The CDR3 extends over 17 amino acids.

The rearrangement links TRBV5-1 to TRBJ2-5; 7 bases are shared with TRBD1. CDR1 is SGHRS, CDR2 YFSETQ, per germline. This CDR3 is built from 15 residues. After removal of 2 bases from V and 2 bases from J, the junction contained 6 bases not matched to a gene. CDR3 in amino acids: CASSFTGTAQETQYF. In DNA, the CDR3 is TGCGCCAGCAGCTTTACCGGGACAGCGCAAGAGACCCAGTACTTC.

The chain uses TRBV7-9 and TRBJ2-5; possibly TRBD2 for D (5 bases). The V end lost 1 base, the J end lost 7 bases, and 13 bases lay between the germline ends. Germline V gene data show CDR1 as SEHNR and CDR2 as FQNEAQ (reference sequence). This CDR3 comprises 14 residues. CDR3 region: CASSLVAGGGTQYF. The CDR3 nucleotides are TGTGCCAGCAGCTTAGTGGCAGGCGGAGGGACCCAGTACTTC. Using reference TRBV7-9 and TRBJ2-5 for the parts outside the CDR3, the full variable domain is DTGVSQNPRHKITKRGQNVTFRCDPISEHNRLYWYRQTLGQGPEFLTYFQNEAQLEKSRLLSDRFSAERPKGSFSTLEIQRTEQGDSAMYLCASSLVAGGGTQYFGPGTRLLVL.

The J gene is TRBJ1-5, the V gene TRBV3-1 (or the pseudogene TRBV3-2); D call uncertain. Trimming stripped 0 bases from V and 5 bases from J, with 5 bases between. From germline, CDR1 is LGHDT and CDR2 YNNKEL (reference sequence). This CDR3 contains 13 residues. DNA of the CDR3: TGTGCCAGCAGCCAAGATCTTGATCAGCCCCAGCATTTT. This gives the protein CASSQDLDQPQHF.

This chain joins TRBV19 and TRBJ1-2; D is perhaps TRBD1 (6 bases). This CDR3 contains 15 residues. CDR1 is LNHDA, CDR2 SQIVND, per germline (reference sequence). V shed 5 bases and J shed 8 bases, with 21 bases lying between them. Here the CDR3 DNA reads TGTGCCAGTAGTCTACAAACACCAGGGGATGGAGGCTACACCTTC. Amino acids: CASSLQTPGDGGYTF.

This rearrangement joins TRBV2 to TRBJ2-1; TRBD2 aligns across 14 bases. This CDR3 is 14 amino acids long. Germline CDR1 reads SNHLY; CDR2 reads FYNNEI. With 4 bases clipped from V and 8 bases from J, the junction kept 1 base outside the gene matches. The DNA for the CDR3 is TGTGCCAGCAGTGGACTAGCGGGAGGGGATGAGCAGTTCTTC. It yields the protein CASSGLAGGDEQFF. Supplemented by reference TRBV2 and TRBJ2-1, the full variable domain reads EPEVTQTPSHQVTQMGQEVILRCVPISNHLYFYWYRQILGQKVEFLVSFYNNEISEKSEIFDDQFSVERPDGSNFTLKIRSTKLEDSAMYFCASSGLAGGDEQFFGPGTRLTVL.

The gene calls are TRBV7-2 and TRBJ2-1; D uncertain. Germline lookup yields CDR1 SGHTA and CDR2 FQGNSA. The CDR3 length is 13 residues. Trimming stripped 2 bases from V and 4 bases from J, with 6 bases between. The CDR3 DNA reads TGTGCCAGCAGCTTACAACGGTACAATGAGCAGTTCTTC. Amino acid sequence: CASSLQRYNEQFF.

This sequence joins TRBV9 and TRBJ2-1; 11 nucleotides align to TRBD1. Germline V gives CDR1 SGDLS, CDR2 YYNGEE. V lost 6 bases to trimming and J lost 6 bases; unmatched junction nucleotides: 8. The CDR3 runs to 15 residues. The DNA of the CDR3 is TGTGCCAGCACCAGGACAGGGGGCAGATTCAATGAGCAGTTCTTC. Encoded protein: CASTRTGGRFNEQFF.

The chain uses TRBV28 and TRBJ1-6; 9 positions agree with TRBD1. Germline V lookup: CDR1 MDHEN, CDR2 SYDVKM. The CDR3 has 16 amino acids. With V trimmed by 8 bases and J by 7 bases, 12 bases remained unmatched. CDR3 coding DNA: TGTGCCAGCCTATACGAAACCGGGACAGGGAATTCACCCCTCCACTTT. Its protein product is CASLYETGTGNSPLHF.

CDR3 sequence: CASSQGPTGGQYEQYF. The CDR3 region has the DNA TGCGCCAGCAGCCAAGGACCAACAGGGGGCCAGTACGAGCAGTACTTC. The V gene is TRBV4-3, the J gene TRBJ2-7; TRBD1 matches 9 bases. With 1 base clipped from V and 4 bases from J, the junction kept 8 bases outside the gene matches. This CDR3 region has 16 residues. Germline values: CDR1 LGHNA, CDR2 YSLEER.

V gene TRBV6-2 or TRBV6-3 combines with J gene TRBJ2-5, with D maybe TRBD2 (6 bases). Germline V gene lookup returns CDR1 MNHEY and CDR2 SVGEGT. Trimming shortened V by 2 bases and J by 7 bases, and 17 bases separated the two germline ends. The CDR3 has 15 residues. The CDR3 DNA reads TGTGCCAGCAGTTACGGGGGGAGCTTCGGGGGGACCCAGTACTTC. Its translation is CASSYGGSFGGTQYF.

The chain is built from TRBV9 and TRBJ2-1, with 11 bases matching TRBD2. Germline CDR1 is SGDLS and CDR2 is YYNGEE. The CDR3 is made up of 19 amino acids. The junction had 13 bases not matched to a gene; V was cut back by 3 bases and J by 2 bases. The CDR3 nucleotides are TGTGCCAGCAGCGGTACCTCCTCGGGGACTAGCGGTACCTACAATGAGCAGTTCTTC. Amino acids: CASSGTSSGTSGTYNEQFF.

This clone was recorded only once. This sequence joins TRBV21-1 and TRBJ2-7; TRBD2 is the table's D call and was not checked against the DNA. TRBV21-1 is a pseudogene. There are 18 residues in the CDR3. CDR3 protein: CASSKYSGIGTSDNEQYF. CDR3 DNA sequence: TGTGCCAGCAGCAAATATTCGGGCATAGGGACTAGCGACAACGAGCAGTACTTC.

This chain connects TRBV19 to TRBJ1-6; 12 nucleotides match TRBD1. V trimming: 8 bases; J trimming: 14 bases; junction bases outside the gene matches: 13. Germline V gene sequence: CDR1 LNHDA, CDR2 SQIVND (reference sequence). This CDR3 has 15 amino acids. The CDR3 reads CASGTPGTGGITLHF. Here the CDR3 DNA reads TGTGCCAGTGGTACTCCCGGGACAGGGGGCATAACCCTCCACTTT.